Detailed here is one TCR beta chain. The antigen is undetermined. This entry is derived from a study of response to subunit inactivated influenza vaccine. TCRdb re-called the RT-PCR reads through MiXCR, storing one row per CDR3 protein. In the table there are approximately 230,000 distinct CDR3 sequences, 12% of which are singletons. Germline V gene sequence: CDR1 SGHTA, CDR2 FQGNSA. The ends were cut back, 5 bases at V and 0 bases at J, with 12 bases in the middle. This CDR3 has 15 amino acids. Overall study results and limits: After each seasonal influenza vaccination, few new T cells are recruited, the authors suggested.

Sequenced here: non-naive T cells sorted from PBMCs, sampled less than 15 days before vaccination. The chain employs TRBV7-2 and TRBJ2-3, with D perhaps TRBD2 (6 bases). This TCR was sampled from a man between 45 and 60 years old who received an inactivated influenza vaccine. CDR3 DNA: TGTGCCAGCAGCCCTACCGGGACTAGCACAGATACGCAGTATTTT. Translated, it gives CASSPTGTSTDTQYF.